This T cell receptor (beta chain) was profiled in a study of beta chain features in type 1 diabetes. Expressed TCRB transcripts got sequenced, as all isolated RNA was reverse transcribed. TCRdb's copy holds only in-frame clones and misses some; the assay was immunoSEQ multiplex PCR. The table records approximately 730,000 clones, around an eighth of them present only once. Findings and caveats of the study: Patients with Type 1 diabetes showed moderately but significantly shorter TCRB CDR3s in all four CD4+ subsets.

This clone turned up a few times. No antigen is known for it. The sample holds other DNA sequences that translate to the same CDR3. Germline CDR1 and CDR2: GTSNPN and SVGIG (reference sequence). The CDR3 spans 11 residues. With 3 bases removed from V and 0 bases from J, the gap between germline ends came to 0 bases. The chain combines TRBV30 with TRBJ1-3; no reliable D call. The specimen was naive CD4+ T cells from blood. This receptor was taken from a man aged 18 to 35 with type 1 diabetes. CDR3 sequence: CAWSSGNTIYF. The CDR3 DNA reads TGTGCCTGGAGCTCTGGAAACACCATATATTTT. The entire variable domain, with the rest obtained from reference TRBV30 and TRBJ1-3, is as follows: SQTIHQWPATLVQPVGSPLSLECTVEGTSNPNLYWYRQAAGRGLQLLFYSVGIGQISSEVPQNLSASRPQDRQFILSSKKLLLSDSGFYLCAWSSGNTIYFGEGSWLTVV.